The 19 T cell receptor beta chains reported below all come from one sample, sequenced in a study of T-cell memory formation after mild COVID-19. TCRdb reprocessed the 5' RACE reads with MiXCR, giving one entry per CDR3 protein. Among about 49,000 distinct CDR3 sequences listed, 27% were seen once. Sequencing was carried out using PBMCs or a T cell subset sorted from them (not recorded which). All receptors come from a man aged 18 to 30 who had mild COVID-19 (a few samples of this study predate the infection). Cell type and time point are not known.

The V gene is TRBV5-1, the J gene TRBJ2-3; 10 bases align to TRBD2. V lost 7 bases to trimming and J lost 1 base; unmatched junction nucleotides: 12. CDR3 length: 17 residues. Germline CDR1 reads SGHRS; CDR2 reads YFSETQ. CDR3 DNA: TGCGCCAGCGGCGATCTAGCGGGGGACCCCGGCACAGATACGCAGTATTTT. It is translated as CASGDLAGDPGTDTQYF.

The rearrangement links TRBV5-1 to TRBJ1-1, with D hard to call. Trimming removed 6 bases from V and 3 bases from J, with 9 bases in between. This CDR3 is built from 12 residues. CDR1 is SGHRS and CDR2 is YFSETQ in the germline V gene. The CDR3 DNA reads TGCGCCAGCAAGGTTAAGGACACTGAAGCTTTCTTT. This codes for CASKVKDTEAFF.

This clonotype occurred a few times. This rearrangement joins TRBV12-3 or TRBV12-4 to TRBJ2-7, with 7 bases lining up with TRBD1. The trim removed 6 bases at V and 3 bases at J, leaving 5 bases unmatched. The CDR3 length is 13 residues. The CDR3 loop is CASRVTGVYEQYF. The CDR3 DNA follows: TGTGCCAGCAGGGTCACAGGGGTCTACGAGCAGTACTTC.

This clonotype was counted a few times. The chain is built from TRBV12-3 or TRBV12-4 and TRBJ1-1; D call uncertain. CDR3 length equals 13 residues. With 3 bases removed from V and 4 bases from J, the gap between germline ends came to 9 bases. This CDR3 reads CASSFSRGTEAFF. The CDR3, as DNA: TGTGCCAGCAGTTTTTCCCGGGGCACTGAAGCTTTCTTT.

The chain carries TRBV29-1 and TRBJ2-5; 9 bases line up with TRBD2. The V segment lost 4 bases and the J segment 8 bases; nucleotides outside the gene matches: 5. The CDR3 length is 12 residues. CDR1 SQVTM and CDR2 ANQGSEA come from the germline V gene. The CDR3 is CSVASGVDTQYF. The CDR3 DNA follows: TGCAGCGTTGCTAGCGGGGTAGATACCCAGTACTTC.

This clonotype showed up many times. The chain combines TRBV6-1 with TRBJ1-5; 9 bases agree with TRBD1. CDR1 is MNHNS, CDR2 SASEGT, per germline. J lost 6 bases, V lost 3 bases, and 27 bases had no gene match. The CDR3 consists of 22 residues. CDR3 DNA sequence: TGTGCCAGCAGTGATGGAGAAATTCGGGACAGGGTTGTTTGGGGGGACTCTCAGCCCCAGCATTTT. It translates to CASSDGEIRDRVVWGDSQPQHF.

The V and J genes are TRBV14 and TRBJ2-3, with a tentative D call TRBD1 (5 bases). CDR1 SGHDN and CDR2 FVKESK come from the germline V gene. The length of the CDR3 is 16 residues. V gave up 0 bases and J gave up 2 bases, with 12 bases separating them. This CDR3 is CASSQDRGHHTDTQYF. CDR3 nucleotide sequence: TGTGCCAGCAGCCAAGACAGAGGACACCACACAGATACGCAGTATTTT. The full variable domain, completed using reference TRBV14 and TRBJ2-3, is EAGVTQFPSHSVIEKGQTVTLRCDPISGHDNLYWYRRVMGKEIKFLLHFVKESKQDESGMPNNRFLAERTGGTYSTLKVQPAELEDSGVYFCASSQDRGHHTDTQYFGPGTRLTVL.

This clonotype came up a few times. The CDR3: CASSIGGGDYNEQFF. DNA for the CDR3: TGTGCCAGCAGCATAGGTGGGGGGGACTACAATGAGCAGTTCTTC. The chain recombines TRBV21-1 with TRBJ2-1; the table's D call of TRBD1 was not tested on the DNA. TRBV21-1 is termed a pseudogene. There are 15 residues in the CDR3.

This rearrangement joins TRBV10-3 to TRBJ2-5; D gene uncertain. Germline V gene data show CDR1 as ENHRY and CDR2 as SYGVKD. The length of the CDR3 is 13 residues. V lost 8 bases and J lost 2, with 12 bases in between. This CDR3 is CAILVKEQETQYF. CDR3 coding DNA: TGTGCCATCCTGGTTAAGGAGCAAGAGACCCAGTACTTC.

In this sample, this clonotype turned up a few times. The chain is built from TRBV20-1 and TRBJ2-5; TRBD2 matches at 11 bases. CDR1 and CDR2 from the germline V gene are DFQATT and SNEGSKA (reference sequence). With V trimmed by 3 bases and J by 4 bases, 4 bases remained unmatched. This CDR3 has 14 residues. CDR3 coding DNA: TGCAGTGCTAGGGTTAGCGGGGGGGCAGAGACCCAGTACTTC. Protein: CSARVSGGAETQYF.

The J gene is TRBJ2-6, the V gene TRBV15; weak D call: TRBD2 (5 bases). The CDR3 is 17 amino acids. V gave up 0 bases and J gave up 2 bases, with 11 bases separating them. Per the germline V gene, CDR1 is LNHNV and CDR2 is YYDKDF (reference sequence). CDR3 sequence (DNA): TGTGCCACCAGCAGAGATACCCTAGCAACTGGGGCCAACGTCCTGACTTTC. As protein: CATSRDTLATGANVLTF.

This clonotype appeared many times. The rearrangement uses TRBV7-2 and TRBJ2-1; a possible D gene is TRBD2 (7 bases). CDR3 length equals 15 residues. Deletions cut 5 bases from V and 2 bases from J, with 13 bases between. Germline CDR1 and CDR2: SGHTA and FQGNSA. CDR3 loop: CASSPRGAPYNEQFF. The CDR3 region has the DNA TGTGCCAGCAGCCCCCGGGGGGCCCCCTACAATGAGCAGTTCTTC.

Only a few counts were recorded for this clonotype. CDR3 in DNA: TGTGCCAGCGGCTCAGAAAGGAACATTCAGTACTTC. It encodes CASGSERNIQYF. This chain joins TRBV27 and TRBJ2-4; no definite D call. The germline gives CDR1 MNHEY, CDR2 SMNVEV (reference sequence). The CDR3 spans 12 residues. V was clipped by 8 bases and J by 7 bases, with 12 bases between them.

There are a few counts of this clonotype. J is TRBJ2-7 and V is TRBV3-1, with no clear D. Germline-derived CDR1 and CDR2 are LGHDT and YNNKEL (reference sequence). The ends were cut back, 4 bases at V and 5 bases at J, with 15 bases in the middle. The length of the CDR3 is 14 residues. CDR3 sequence reads: CASSPQVSSHEQYV. The DNA of the CDR3 is TGTGCCAGCAGCCCTCAGGTTAGCTCTCACGAGCAGTACGTC.

The chain links TRBV4-2 to TRBJ1-3; D may be TRBD1 (5 bases). V gave up 3 bases and J gave up 0 bases, with 12 bases separating them. The CDR3 is 16 amino acids. Germline values: CDR1 LGHNA, CDR2 YNFKEQ. CDR3 bases: TGTGCCAGCAGCCAGACTTCGACAGACTCTGGAAACACCATATATTTT. Translation: CASSQTSTDSGNTIYF.

This sequence joins TRBV6-2 or TRBV6-3 and TRBJ2-6; TRBD2 is a possible D gene (5 bases). Germline CDR1 MNHEY, CDR2 SVGEGT. The V end was cut by 9 bases, the J end by 3 bases, with 12 bases between. The CDR3 runs to 14 residues. The CDR3 sequence: CASWSGGGANVLTF. Here the CDR3 DNA reads TGTGCCAGTTGGTCCGGAGGTGGGGCCAACGTCCTGACTTTC.

The V and J genes are TRBV4-1 and TRBJ2-3; D could derive from TRBD1 or TRBD2 (6 bases each). V shed 1 base and J shed 4 bases, with 15 bases lying between them. Per the germline V gene, CDR1 is MGHRA and CDR2 is YSYEKL. The CDR3 length is 16 residues. CDR3 DNA: TGCGCCAGCAGCCAAGGAGGGGGGCGTTCGGCAGATACGCAGTATTTT. Protein product: CASSQGGGRSADTQYF.

The rearrangement joins TRBV27 to TRBJ2-1; D possibly matches TRBD1 or TRBD2 (5 bases each). The germline V gene encodes CDR1 MNHEY and CDR2 SMNVEV (reference sequence). Trimming took off 10 bases at V and 5 bases at J, with 12 bases between the two ends. The CDR3 consists of 12 residues. This chain's CDR3 is CATRDGDNEQFF. The CDR3 region has the DNA TGTGCCACACGGGACGGCGACAATGAGCAGTTCTTC.

The CDR3 spells CSARAQTSSYGYTF. The CDR3 DNA is TGCAGTGCTAGAGCGCAGACATCCAGCTATGGCTACACCTTC. The chain uses TRBV20-1 and TRBJ1-2; D gene uncertain. In germline, CDR1 is DFQATT, CDR2 SNEGSKA (reference sequence). The CDR3 contains 14 residues. V was clipped by 1 base and J by 4 bases, with 13 bases between them.